The clone carrying this TCR beta chain was counted a single time. The sample belongs to a study of blood T cell repertoires in COVID-19. As for the study in general: Samples came from the United States, Italy and Spain, spanning acute and convalescent COVID-19. Nucleic acid was either cDNA or gDNA, and it came from T cells, B-cell-depleted T cells, or PBMCs.

V lost 9 bases to trimming and J lost 7 bases, with 18 bases between them. In germline, CDR1 is MNHEY, CDR2 SVGAGI. This CDR3 is 13 amino acids long. Original processing methods: For nucleated cells, counts were estimated from reference gene primer amplification. The table came from immunoSEQ multiplex PCR; TCRdb's copy has only in-frame clones and leaves some out. The D gene and trimming were derived from the DNA, and the V and J assignments and clone size from that table. The sample carries 250,000 to 300,000 clones, approximately 83% recorded once. The gene calls are TRBV6-5 and TRBJ1-2; perhaps TRBD1 as D (6 bases). This sequence was found in an older woman with acute or convalescent COVID-19. The sequenced sample consisted of peripheral blood. The CDR3 DNA is TGTGCCAGTTTAAACAGGGATGGCGCTGGCTACACCTTC. Translated, it gives CASLNRDGAGYTF.